This record concerns one T cell receptor (beta chain) sequence. This clonotype was counted many times. The clone's antigen remains unknown. A read error is possible here, since a much larger clone lies one base away. The source of the sample is a study of CD8 T cells in ankylosing spondylitis (dated by TCRdb to about 2017). For context, the study as a whole: The study set out to find disease-linked TCR variants by profiling T cell receptor beta repertoires in ankylosing spondylitis patients and healthy donors. The full study cohort comprised about 24 ankylosing spondylitis patients and some 100 healthy donors. Peripheral blood samples were taken, and synovial fluid was additionally collected from ankylosing spondylitis patients.

Beyond this particular receptor, the publication reports: In peripheral blood, the disease-linked clones were found at relatively low frequencies and had a CD8+ phenotype. Blood from ankylosing spondylitis patients appeared to be characterized by a TCR beta motif made up of several highly homologous amino acid variants. Some of the motif variants had been reported before in the synovial fluid and blood of reactive arthritis patients, a finding that suggests common disease-initiation mechanisms. Significant enrichment of the disease-linked clones was reported in matched synovial fluid samples from ankylosing spondylitis patients.

The sequencer listed for this sample is Illumina HiSeq 2500. Quantitative 5'-RACE with molecular barcodes was used to prepare TCR beta libraries. On the authors' methods: A new computational method based on a probabilistic model of VDJ rearrangement was used to identify disease-linked TCR variants. TCRdb's own reprocessing of the public reads used fastp at Q25 and MiXCR and kept productive beta chains. CDR3 protein sequences are deduplicated, and each keeps its most common genes and DNA. The authors' filters were not applied to this entry. A total of about 500,000 distinct CDR3 sequences appear in this sample, 5.3% of them only once. Under 4.5% of the sample is in the top ten clones. The CDR3 covers 14 residues, taking in both the cysteine and the phenylalanine. The read is trimmed to its CDR3 DNA, 42 bases read in frame from base 1. The CDR1 and CDR2 encoded by the germline V gene are SGDLS and YYNGEE. The junction shows trimming of 4 bases on V and 1 base on J, plus 12 bases between the germline ends.

This TCR came from a male donor with ankylosing spondylitis. The source material was blood, either unsorted or a sorted T cell fraction (not recorded which). The chain is encoded by TRBV9 joined to TRBJ2-7; TRBD1 is a possible D gene, resting on 5 matching bases. For the CDR3, the sequence is CASSPRTRSYEQYF. The bases are TGTGCCAGCAGCCCCCGGACAAGGTCCTACGAGCAGTACTTC.